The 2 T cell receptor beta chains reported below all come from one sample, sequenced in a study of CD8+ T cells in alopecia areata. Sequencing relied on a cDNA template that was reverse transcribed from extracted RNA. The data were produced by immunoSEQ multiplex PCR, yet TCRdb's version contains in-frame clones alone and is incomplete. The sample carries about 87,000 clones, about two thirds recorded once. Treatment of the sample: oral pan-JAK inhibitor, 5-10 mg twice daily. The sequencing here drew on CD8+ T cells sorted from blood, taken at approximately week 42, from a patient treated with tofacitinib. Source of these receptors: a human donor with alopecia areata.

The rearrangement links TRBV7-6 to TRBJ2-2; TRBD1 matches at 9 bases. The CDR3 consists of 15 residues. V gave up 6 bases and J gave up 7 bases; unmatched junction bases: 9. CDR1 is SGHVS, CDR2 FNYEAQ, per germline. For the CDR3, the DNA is TGTGCCAGCAGGAGTGACGGACAGGGGAACGGGGAGCTGTTTTTT. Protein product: CASRSDGQGNGELFF.

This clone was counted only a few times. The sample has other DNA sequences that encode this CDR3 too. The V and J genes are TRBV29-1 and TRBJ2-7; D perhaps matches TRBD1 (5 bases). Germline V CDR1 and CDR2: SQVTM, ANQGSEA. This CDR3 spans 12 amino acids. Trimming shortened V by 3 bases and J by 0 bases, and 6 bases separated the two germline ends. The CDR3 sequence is CSVETDSYEQYF. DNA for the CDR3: TGCAGCGTTGAGACAGACTCCTACGAGCAGTACTTC.